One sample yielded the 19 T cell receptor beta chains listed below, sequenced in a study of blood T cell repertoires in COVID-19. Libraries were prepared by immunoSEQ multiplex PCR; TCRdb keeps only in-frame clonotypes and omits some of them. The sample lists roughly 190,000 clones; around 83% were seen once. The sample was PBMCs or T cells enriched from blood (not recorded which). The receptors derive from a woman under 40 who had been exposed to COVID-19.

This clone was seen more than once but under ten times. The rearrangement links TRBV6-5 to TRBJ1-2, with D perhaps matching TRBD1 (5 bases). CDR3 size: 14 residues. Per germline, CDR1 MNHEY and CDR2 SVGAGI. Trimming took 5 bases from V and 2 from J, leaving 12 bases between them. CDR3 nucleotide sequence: TGTGCCAGCAGTCCCGACGGGGGGAACTATGGCTACACCTTC. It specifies CASSPDGGNYGYTF.

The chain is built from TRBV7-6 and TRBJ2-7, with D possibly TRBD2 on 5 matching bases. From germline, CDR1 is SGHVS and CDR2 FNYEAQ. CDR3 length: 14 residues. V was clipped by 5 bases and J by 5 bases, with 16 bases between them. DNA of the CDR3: TGTGCCAGCAGCAGCCGGGGTTTGAGGAACGAGCAGTACTTC. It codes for CASSSRGLRNEQYF.

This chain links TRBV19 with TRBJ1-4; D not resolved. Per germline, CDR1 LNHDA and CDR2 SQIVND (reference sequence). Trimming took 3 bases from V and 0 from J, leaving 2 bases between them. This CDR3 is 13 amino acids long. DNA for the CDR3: TGTGCCAGTAGTATCTCAACTAATGAAAAACTGTTTTTT. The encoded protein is CASSISTNEKLFF.

The CDR3 DNA reads as TGCGCCAGCAGCCAAGTCGGGACTAACTATGGCTACACCTTC. Its protein product is CASSQVGTNYGYTF. V and J are TRBV4-1 and TRBJ1-2, with no clear D. CDR1 and CDR2 from the germline V gene are MGHRA and YSYEKL. The CDR3 consists of 14 residues. V lost 1 base to trimming and J lost 0 bases, with 6 bases between them.

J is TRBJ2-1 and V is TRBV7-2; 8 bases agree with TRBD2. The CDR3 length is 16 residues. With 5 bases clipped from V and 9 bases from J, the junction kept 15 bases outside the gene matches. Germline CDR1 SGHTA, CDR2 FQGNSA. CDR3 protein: CASSPAGVRGASEQFF. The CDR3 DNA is TGTGCCAGCAGCCCAGCCGGGGTGCGGGGGGCAAGTGAGCAGTTCTTC.

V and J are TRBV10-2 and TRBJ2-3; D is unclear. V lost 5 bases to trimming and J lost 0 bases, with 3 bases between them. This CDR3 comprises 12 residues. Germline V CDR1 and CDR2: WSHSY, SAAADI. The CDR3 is CASSPSTDTQYF. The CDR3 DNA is TGCGCCAGCAGTCCAAGCACAGATACGCAGTATTTT.

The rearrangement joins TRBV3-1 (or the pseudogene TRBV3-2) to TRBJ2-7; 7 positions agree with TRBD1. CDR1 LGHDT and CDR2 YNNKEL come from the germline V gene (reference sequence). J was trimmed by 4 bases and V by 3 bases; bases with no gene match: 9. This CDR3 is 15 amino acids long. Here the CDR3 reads CASSQTGRGVYEQYF. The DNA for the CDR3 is TGTGCCAGCAGCCAGACAGGGAGAGGAGTGTACGAGCAGTACTTC.

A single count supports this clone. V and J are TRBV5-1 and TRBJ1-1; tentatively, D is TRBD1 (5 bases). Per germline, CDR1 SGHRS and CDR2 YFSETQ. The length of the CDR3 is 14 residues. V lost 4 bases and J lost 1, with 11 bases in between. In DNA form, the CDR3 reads TGCGCCAGCAGCGGAACCGGGGGGAACACTGAAGCTTTCTTT. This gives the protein CASSGTGGNTEAFF.

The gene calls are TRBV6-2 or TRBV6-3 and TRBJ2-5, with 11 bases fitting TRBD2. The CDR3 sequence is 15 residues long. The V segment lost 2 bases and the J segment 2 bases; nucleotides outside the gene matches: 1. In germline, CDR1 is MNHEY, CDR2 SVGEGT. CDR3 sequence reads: CASSYPSGGQETQYF. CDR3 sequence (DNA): TGTGCCAGCAGTTACCCTAGCGGGGGGCAAGAGACCCAGTACTTC.

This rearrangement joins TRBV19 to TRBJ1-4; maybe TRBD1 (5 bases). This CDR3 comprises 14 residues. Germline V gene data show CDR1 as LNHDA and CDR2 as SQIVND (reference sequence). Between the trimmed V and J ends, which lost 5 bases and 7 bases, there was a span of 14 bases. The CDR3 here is CASSRRGGSEKLFF. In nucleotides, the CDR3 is TGTGCCAGTAGTCGGAGGGGAGGGAGTGAAAAACTGTTTTTT.

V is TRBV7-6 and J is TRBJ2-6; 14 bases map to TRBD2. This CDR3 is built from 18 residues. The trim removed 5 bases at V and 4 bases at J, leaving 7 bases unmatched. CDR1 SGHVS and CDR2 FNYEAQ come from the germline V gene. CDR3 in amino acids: CASSLGLAGGKGANVLTF. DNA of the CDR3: TGTGCCAGCAGCCTAGGACTAGCGGGGGGTAAAGGGGCCAACGTCCTGACTTTC.

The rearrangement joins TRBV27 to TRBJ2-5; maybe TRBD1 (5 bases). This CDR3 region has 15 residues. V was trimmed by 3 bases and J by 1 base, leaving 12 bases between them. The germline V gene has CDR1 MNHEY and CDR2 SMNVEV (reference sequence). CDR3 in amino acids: CASSFSPRGQETQYF. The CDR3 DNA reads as TGTGCCAGCAGTTTTAGCCCAAGGGGCCAAGAGACCCAGTACTTC.

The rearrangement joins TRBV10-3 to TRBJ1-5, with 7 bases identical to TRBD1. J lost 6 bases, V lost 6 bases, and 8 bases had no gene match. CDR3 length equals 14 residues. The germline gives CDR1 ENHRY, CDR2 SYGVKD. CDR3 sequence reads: CAISRTGDAQPQHF. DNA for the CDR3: TGTGCCATCAGCAGAACAGGGGATGCTCAGCCCCAGCATTTT.

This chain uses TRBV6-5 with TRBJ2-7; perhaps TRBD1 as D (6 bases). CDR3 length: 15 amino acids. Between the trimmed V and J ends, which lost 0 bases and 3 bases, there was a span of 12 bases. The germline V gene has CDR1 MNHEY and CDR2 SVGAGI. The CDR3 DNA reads TGTGCCAGCAGTTACTCGGACAGAGTCAACTACGAGCAGTACTTC. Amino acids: CASSYSDRVNYEQYF.

The CDR3 here is CASSLIGTAYGYTF. The CDR3 region has the DNA TGTGCCAGCAGCTTGATCGGGACAGCCTATGGCTACACCTTC. The J gene is TRBJ1-2, the V gene TRBV7-9; 7 nucleotides line up with TRBD1. This CDR3 is 14 amino acids long. Germline assignment: CDR1 SEHNR and CDR2 FQNEAQ (reference sequence). V lost 3 bases and J lost 4; bases outside the gene matches: 5.

This CDR3 reads CASSHQGSGDGYTF. Written as DNA, the CDR3 is TGTGCCAGCTCACACCAGGGGAGTGGCGATGGCTACACCTTC. J is TRBJ1-2 and V is TRBV18, with a weak D call TRBD1 (6 bases). V lost 4 bases, J lost 6 bases, and 15 bases lay in between. Germline CDR1 is KGHSH and CDR2 is LQKENI. The CDR3 sequence is 14 residues long.

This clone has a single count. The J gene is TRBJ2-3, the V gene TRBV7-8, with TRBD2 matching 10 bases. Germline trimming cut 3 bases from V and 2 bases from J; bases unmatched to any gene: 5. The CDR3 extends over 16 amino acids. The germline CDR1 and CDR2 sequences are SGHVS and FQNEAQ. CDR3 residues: CASSFLAGDITDTQYF. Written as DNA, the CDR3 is TGTGCCAGCAGCTTCCTAGCGGGGGACATCACAGATACGCAGTATTTT.

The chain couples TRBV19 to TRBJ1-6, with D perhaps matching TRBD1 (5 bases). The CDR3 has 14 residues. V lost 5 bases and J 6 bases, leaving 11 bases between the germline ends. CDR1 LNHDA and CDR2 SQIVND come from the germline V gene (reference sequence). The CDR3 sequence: CASSGRDSNSPLHF. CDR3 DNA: TGTGCCAGTAGTGGCCGGGACTCTAATTCACCCCTCCACTTT. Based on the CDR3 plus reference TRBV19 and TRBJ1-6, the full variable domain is DGGITQSPKYLFRKEGQNVTLSCEQNLNHDAMYWYRQDPGQGLRLIYYSQIVNDFQKGDIAEGYSVSREKKESFPLTVTSAQKNPTAFYLCASSGRDSNSPLHFGNGTRLTVT.

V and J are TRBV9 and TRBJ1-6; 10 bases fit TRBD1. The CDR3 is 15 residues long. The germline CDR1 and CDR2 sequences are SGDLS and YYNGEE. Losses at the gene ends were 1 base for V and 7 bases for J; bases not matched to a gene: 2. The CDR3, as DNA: TGTGCCAGCAGCGTAAGACAGGGGGCGAATTCACCCCTCCACTTT. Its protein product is CASSVRQGANSPLHF.